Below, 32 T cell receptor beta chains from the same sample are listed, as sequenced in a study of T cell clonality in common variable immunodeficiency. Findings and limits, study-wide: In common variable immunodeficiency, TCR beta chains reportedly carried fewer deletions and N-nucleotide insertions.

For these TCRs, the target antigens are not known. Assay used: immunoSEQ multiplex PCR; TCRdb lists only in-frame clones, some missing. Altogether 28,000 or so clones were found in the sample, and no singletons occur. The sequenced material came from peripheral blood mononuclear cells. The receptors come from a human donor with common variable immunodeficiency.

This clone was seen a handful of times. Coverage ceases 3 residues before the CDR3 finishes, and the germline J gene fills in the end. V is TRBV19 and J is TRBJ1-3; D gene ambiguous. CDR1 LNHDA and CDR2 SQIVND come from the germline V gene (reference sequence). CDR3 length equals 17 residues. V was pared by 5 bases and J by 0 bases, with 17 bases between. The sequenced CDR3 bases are TGTGCCAGTAGTTTACGACATGGGCCACCCTCTGGAAACACC. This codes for CASSLRHGPPSGNT. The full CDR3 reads CASSLRHGPPSGNTIYF.

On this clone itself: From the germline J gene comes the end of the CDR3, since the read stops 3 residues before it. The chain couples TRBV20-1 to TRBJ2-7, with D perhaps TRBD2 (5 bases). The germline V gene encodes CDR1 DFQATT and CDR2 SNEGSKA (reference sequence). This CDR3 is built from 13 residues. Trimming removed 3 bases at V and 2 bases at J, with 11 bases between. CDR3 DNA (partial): TGCAGTGCTAGTCGGGGAATCACCTACGAG. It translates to CSASRGITYE. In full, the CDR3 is CSASRGITYEQYF.

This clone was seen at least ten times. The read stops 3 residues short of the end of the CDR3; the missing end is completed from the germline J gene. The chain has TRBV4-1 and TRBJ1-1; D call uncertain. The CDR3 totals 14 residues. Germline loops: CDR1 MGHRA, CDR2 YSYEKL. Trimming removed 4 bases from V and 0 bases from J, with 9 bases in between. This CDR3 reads CASSRSTVNTEAFF. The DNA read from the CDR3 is TGCGCCAGCAGCCGATCAACAGTGAACACTGAA.

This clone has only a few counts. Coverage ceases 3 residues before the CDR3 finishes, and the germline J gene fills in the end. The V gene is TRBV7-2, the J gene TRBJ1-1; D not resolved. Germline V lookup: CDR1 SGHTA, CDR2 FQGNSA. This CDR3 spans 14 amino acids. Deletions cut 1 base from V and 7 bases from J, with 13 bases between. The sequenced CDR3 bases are TGTGCCAGCAGCTTAGGGCAGGAGAGACGTGAA. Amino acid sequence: CASSLGQERRE. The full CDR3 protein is CASSLGQERREAFF.

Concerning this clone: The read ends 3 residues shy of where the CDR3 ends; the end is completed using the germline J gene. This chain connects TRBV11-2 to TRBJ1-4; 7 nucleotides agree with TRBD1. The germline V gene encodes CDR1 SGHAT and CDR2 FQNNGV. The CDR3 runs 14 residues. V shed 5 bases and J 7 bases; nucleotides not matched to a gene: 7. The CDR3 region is CASSQTGPGEKLFF. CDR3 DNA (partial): TGTGCCAGCAGCCAGACAGGGCCGGGTGAAAAA.

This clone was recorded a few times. CDR3 region: CASTPGQGSYNEQFF. The sequenced CDR3 bases are TGTGCCAGCACCCCTGGACAGGGATCATACAATGAG. This rearrangement joins TRBV6-2 or TRBV6-3 to TRBJ2-1, with 8 bases lining up with TRBD1. The read ends 3 residues shy of where the CDR3 ends; the end is completed using the germline J gene. The CDR3 is 15 amino acids. CDR1 and CDR2 (germline): MNHEY, SVGEGT. V dropped 7 bases and J dropped 4; count of bases not matched to a gene: 9.

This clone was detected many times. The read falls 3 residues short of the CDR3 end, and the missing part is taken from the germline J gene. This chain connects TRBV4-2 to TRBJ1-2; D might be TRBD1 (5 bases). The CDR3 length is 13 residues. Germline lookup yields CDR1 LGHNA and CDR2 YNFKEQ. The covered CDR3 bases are TGTGCCAGCAGCCAAGTGTCCAGGGAGGGC. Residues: CASSQVSREG. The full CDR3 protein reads CASSQVSREGYTF.

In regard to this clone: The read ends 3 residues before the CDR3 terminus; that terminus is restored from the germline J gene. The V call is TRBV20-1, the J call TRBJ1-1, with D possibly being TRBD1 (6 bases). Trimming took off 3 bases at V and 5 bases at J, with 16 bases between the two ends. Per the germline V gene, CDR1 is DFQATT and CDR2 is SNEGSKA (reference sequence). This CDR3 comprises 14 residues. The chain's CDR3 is CSARAASQGTEAFF. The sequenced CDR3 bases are TGCAGTGCTAGGGCGGCCAGTCAGGGGACTGAA.

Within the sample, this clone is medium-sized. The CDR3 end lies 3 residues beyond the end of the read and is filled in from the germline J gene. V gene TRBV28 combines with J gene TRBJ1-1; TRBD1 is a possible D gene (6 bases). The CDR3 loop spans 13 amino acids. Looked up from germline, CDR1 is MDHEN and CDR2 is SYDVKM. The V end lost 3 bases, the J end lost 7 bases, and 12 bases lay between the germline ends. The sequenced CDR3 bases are TGTGCCAGCAGTTTCGGGGGGGGCCTTGAA. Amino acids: CASSFGGGLE. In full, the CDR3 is CASSFGGGLEAFF.

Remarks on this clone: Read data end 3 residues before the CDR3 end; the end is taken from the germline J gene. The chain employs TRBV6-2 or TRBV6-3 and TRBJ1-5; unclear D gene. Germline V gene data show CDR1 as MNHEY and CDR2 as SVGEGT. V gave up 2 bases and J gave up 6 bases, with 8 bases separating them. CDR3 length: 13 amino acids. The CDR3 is CASSYGGGQPQHF. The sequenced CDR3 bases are TGTGCCAGCAGTTACGGCGGCGGTCAGCCC.

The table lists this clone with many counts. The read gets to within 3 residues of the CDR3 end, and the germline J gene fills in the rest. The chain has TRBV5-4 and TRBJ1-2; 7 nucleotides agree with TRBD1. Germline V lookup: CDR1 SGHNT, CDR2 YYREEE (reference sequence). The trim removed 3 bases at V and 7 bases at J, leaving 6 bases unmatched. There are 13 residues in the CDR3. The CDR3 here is CASSSEQGFGYTF. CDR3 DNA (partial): TGTGCCAGCAGCTCAGAACAGGGGTTTGGC.

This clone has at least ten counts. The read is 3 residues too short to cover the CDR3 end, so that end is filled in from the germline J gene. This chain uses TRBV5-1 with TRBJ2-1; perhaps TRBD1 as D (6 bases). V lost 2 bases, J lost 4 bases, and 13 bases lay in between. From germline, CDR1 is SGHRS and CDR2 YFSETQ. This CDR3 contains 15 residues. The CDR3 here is CASSFEGGRYNEQFF. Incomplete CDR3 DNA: TGCGCCAGCAGCTTCGAAGGGGGACGGTACAATGAG.

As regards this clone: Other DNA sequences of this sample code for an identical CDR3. The CDR3: CASSPGQKETQYF. Incomplete CDR3 DNA: TGTGCCAGCTCACCAGGACAGAAAGAGACC. The chain employs TRBV18 and TRBJ2-5, with D maybe TRBD1 (6 bases). The read comes to an end 3 residues before the CDR3 does, leaving the germline J gene to fill in the end. From germline, CDR1 is KGHSH and CDR2 LQKENI. V lost 2 bases and J 3 bases, leaving 7 bases between the germline ends. The CDR3 runs 13 residues.

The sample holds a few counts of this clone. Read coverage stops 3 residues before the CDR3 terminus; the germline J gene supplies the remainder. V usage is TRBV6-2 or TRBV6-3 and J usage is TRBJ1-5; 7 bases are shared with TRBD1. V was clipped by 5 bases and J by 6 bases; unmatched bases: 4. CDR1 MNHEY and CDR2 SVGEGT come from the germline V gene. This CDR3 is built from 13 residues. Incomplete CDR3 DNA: TGTGCCAGCAGTGACCAGGGGGGTCAGCCC. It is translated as CASSDQGGQP. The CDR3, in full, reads CASSDQGGQPQHF.

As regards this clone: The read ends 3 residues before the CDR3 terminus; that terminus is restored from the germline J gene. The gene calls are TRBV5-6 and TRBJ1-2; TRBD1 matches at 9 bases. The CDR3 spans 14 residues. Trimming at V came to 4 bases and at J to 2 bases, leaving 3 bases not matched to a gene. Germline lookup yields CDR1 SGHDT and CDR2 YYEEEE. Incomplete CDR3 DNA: TGTGCCAGCAGCCCGGGGACAGGGAACTATGGC. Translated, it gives CASSPGTGNYG. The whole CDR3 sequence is CASSPGTGNYGYTF.

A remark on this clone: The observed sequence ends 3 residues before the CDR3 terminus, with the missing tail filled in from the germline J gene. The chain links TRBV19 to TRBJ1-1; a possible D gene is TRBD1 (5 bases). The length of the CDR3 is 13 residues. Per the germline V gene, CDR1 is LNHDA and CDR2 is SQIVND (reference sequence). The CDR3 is CASSTRAGEEAFF. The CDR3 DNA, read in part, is TGTGCCAGTAGTACCCGCGCGGGGGAGGAA. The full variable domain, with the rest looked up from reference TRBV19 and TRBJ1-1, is DGGITQSPKYLFRKEGQNVTLSCEQNLNHDAMYWYRQDPGQGLRLIYYSQIVNDFQKGDIAEGYSVSREKKESFPLTVTSAQKNPTAFYLCASSTRAGEEAFFGQGTRLTVV.

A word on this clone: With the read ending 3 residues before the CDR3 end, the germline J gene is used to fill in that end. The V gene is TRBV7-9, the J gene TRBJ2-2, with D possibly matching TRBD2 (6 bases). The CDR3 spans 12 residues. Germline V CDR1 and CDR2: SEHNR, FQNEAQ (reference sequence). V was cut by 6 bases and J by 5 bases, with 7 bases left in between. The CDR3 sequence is CASSRGTGELFF. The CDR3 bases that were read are TGTGCCAGCAGTCGGGGGACCGGGGAG. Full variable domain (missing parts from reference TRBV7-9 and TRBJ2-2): DTGVSQNPRHKITKRGQNVTFRCDPISEHNRLYWYRQTLGQGPEFLTYFQNEAQLEKSRLLSDRFSAERPKGSFSTLEIQRTEQGDSAMYLCASSRGTGELFFGEGSRLTVL.

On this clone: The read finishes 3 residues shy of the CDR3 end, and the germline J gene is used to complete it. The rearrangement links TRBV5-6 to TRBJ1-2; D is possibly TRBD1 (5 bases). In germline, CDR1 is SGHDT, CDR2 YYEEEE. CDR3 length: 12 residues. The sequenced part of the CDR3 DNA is TGTGCCAGCAGCGTGCGGGGCCGGGGC. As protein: CASSVRGRG. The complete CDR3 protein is CASSVRGRGYTF.

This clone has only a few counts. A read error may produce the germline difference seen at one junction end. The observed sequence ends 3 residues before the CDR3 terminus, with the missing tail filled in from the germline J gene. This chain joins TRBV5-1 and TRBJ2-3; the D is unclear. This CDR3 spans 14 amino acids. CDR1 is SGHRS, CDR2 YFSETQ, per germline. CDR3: CASSLDPRVDAQYF. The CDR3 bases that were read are TGCGCCAGCAGCTTGGACCCCCGAGTAGATGCG. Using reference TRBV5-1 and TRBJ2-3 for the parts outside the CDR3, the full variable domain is KAGVTQTPRYLIKTRGQQVTLSCSPISGHRSVSWYQQTPGQGLQFLFEYFSETQRNKGNFPGRFSGRQFSNSRSEMNVSTLELGDSALYLCASSLDPRVDAQYFGPGTRLTVL.

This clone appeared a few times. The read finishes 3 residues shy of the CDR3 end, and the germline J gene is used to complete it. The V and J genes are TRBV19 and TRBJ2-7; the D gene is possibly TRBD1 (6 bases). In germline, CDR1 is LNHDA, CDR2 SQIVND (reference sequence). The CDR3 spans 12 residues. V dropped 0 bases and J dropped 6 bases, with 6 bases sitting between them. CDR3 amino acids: CASSIDRGEQYF. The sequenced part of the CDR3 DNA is TGTGCCAGTAGTATAGACAGGGGCGAG.

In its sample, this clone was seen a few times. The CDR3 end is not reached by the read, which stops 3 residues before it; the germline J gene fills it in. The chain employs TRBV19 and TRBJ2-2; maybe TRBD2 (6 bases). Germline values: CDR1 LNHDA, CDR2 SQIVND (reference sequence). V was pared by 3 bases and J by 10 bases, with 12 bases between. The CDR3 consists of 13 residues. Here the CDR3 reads CASSIPGDLELFF. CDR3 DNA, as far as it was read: TGTGCCAGTAGTATCCCGGGGGATTTGGAG.

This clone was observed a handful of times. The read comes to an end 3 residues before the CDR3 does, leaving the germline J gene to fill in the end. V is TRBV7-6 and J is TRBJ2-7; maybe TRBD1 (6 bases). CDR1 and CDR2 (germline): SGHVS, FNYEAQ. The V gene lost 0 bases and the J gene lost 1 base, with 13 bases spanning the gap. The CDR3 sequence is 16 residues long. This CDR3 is CASSLAPGHTSYEQYF. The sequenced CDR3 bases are TGTGCCAGCAGCTTAGCGCCGGGACACACTTCCTACGAG.

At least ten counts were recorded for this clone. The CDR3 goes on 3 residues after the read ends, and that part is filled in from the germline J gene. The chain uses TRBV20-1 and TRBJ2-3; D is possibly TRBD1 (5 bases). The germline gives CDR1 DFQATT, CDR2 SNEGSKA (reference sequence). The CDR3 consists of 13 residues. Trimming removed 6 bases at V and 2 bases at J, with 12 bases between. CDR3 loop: CSARTTYTDTQYF. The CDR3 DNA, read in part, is TGCAGTGCCCGGACAACATACACAGATACG.

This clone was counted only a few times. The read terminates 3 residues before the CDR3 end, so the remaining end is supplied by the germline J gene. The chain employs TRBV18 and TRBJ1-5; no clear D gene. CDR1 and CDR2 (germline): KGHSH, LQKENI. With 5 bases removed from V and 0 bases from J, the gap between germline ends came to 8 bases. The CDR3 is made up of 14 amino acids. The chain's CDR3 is CASSNQNSNQPQHF. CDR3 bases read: TGTGCCAGCTCAAACCAGAATAGCAATCAGCCC. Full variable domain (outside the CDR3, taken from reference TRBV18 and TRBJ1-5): NAGVMQNPRHLVRRRGQEARLRCSPMKGHSHVYWYRQLPEEGLKFMVYLQKENIIDESGMPKERFSAEFPKEGPSILRIQQVVRGDSAAYFCASSNQNSNQPQHFGDGTRLSIL.

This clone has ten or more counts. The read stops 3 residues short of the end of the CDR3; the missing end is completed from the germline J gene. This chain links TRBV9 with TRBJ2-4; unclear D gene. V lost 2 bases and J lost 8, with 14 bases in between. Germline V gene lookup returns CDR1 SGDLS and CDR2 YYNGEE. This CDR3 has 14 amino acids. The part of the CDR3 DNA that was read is TGTGCCAGCAGCGTCTCCTCGAGTCAGTACATT. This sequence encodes CASSVSSSQYI. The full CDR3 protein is CASSVSSSQYIQYF.

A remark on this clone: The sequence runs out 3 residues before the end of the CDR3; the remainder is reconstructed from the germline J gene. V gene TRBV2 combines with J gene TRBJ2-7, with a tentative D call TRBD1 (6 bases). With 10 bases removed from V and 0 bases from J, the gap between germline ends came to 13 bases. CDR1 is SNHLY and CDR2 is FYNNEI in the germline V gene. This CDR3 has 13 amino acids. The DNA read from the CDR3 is TGTGCCATCGACAGGTCCAGCTCCTACGAG. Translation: CAIDRSSSYE. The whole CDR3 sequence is CAIDRSSSYEQYF.

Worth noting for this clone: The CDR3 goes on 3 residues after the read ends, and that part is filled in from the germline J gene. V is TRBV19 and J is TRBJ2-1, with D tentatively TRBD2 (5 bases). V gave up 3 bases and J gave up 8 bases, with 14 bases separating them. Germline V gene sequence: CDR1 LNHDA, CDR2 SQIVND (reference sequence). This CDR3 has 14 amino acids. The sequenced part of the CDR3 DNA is TGTGCCAGTAGTATGTCCCCGGGGTCCCATGAG. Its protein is CASSMSPGSHE. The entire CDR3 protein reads CASSMSPGSHEQFF.

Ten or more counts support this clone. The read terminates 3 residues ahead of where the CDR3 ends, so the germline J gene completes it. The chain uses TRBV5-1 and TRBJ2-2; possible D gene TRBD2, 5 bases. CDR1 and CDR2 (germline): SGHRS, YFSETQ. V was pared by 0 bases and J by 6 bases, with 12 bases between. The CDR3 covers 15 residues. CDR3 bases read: TGCGCCAGCAGCTTGGGAAGCCCGGGGTCCGGGGAG. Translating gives CASSLGSPGSGE. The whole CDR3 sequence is CASSLGSPGSGELFF.

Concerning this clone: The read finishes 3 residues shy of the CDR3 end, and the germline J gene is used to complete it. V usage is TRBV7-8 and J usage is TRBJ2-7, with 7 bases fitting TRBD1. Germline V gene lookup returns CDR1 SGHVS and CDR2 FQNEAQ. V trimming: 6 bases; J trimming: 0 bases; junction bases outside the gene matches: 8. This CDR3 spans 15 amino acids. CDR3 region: CASSYRGRSSYEQYF. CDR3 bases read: TGTGCCAGCAGTTACAGGGGCCGGAGCTCCTACGAG.

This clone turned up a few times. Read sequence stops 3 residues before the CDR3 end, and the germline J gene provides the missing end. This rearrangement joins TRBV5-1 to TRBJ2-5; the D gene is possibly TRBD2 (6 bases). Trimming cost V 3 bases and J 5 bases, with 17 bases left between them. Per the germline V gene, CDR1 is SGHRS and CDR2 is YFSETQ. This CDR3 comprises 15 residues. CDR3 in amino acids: CASSSSPTSSETQYF. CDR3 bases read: TGCGCCAGCAGCTCGAGCCCGACTAGTAGTGAGACC.

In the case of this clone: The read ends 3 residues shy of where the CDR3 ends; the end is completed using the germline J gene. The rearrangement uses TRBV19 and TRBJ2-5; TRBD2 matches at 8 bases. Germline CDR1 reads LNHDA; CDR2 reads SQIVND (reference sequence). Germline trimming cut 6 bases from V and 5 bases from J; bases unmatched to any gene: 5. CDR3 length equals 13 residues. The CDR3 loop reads CASSRGGLETQYF. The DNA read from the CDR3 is TGTGCCAGTAGCCGCGGGGGGTTGGAGACC.

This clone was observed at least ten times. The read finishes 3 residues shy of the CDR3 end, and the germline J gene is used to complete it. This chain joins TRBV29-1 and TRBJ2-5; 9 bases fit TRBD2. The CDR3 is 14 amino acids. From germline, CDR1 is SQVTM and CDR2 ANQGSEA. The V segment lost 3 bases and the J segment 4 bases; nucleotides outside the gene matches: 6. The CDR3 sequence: CSVDAGGFGETQYF. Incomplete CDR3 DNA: TGCAGCGTTGACGCGGGGGGGTTTGGAGAGACC.